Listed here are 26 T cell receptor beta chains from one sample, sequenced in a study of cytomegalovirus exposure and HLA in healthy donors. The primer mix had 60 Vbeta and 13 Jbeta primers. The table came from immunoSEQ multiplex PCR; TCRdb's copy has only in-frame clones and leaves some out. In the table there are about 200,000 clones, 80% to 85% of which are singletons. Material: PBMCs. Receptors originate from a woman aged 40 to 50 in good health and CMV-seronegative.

CDR3 sequence: CASSIGTSGDNEQFF. DNA of the CDR3: TGTGCCAGTAGTATCGGGACTAGCGGGGACAATGAGCAGTTCTTC. The rearrangement links TRBV19 to TRBJ2-1, with TRBD2 identical over 13 bases. The germline V gene has CDR1 LNHDA and CDR2 SQIVND (reference sequence). CDR3 length: 15 residues. J gave up 5 bases and V 3 bases, and 1 base lay outside the gene matches.

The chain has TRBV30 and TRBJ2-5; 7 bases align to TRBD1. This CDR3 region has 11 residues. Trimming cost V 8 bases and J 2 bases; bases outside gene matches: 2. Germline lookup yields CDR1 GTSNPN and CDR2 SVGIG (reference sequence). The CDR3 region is CARGQQETQYF. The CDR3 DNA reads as TGTGCCCGGGGACAGCAAGAGACCCAGTACTTC.

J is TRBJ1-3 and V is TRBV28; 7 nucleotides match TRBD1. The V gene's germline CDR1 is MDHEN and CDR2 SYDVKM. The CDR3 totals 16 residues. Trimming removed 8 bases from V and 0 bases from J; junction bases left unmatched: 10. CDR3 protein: CASGNPTGSSGNTIYF. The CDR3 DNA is TGTGCCAGCGGAAACCCGACAGGGAGCTCTGGAAACACCATATATTTT. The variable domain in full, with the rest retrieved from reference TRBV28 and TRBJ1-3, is DVKVTQSSRYLVKRTGEKVFLECVQDMDHENMFWYRQDPGLGLRLIYFSYDVKMKEKGDIPEGYSVSREKKERFSLILESASTNQTSMYLCASGNPTGSSGNTIYFGEGSWLTVV.

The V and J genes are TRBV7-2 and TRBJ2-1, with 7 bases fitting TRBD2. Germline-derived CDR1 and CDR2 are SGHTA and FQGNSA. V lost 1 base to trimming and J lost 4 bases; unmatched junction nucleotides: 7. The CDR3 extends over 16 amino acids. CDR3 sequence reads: CASSLEASGQYNEQFF. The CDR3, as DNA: TGTGCCAGCAGCTTAGAGGCTAGCGGACAATACAATGAGCAGTTCTTC.

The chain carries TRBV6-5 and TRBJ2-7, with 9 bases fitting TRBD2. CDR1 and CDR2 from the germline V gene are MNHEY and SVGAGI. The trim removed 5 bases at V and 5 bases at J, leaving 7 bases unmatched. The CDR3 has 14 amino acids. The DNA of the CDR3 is TGTGCCAGCAGTAGACTAGCGGCATCCAACGAGCAGTACTTC. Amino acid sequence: CASSRLAASNEQYF.

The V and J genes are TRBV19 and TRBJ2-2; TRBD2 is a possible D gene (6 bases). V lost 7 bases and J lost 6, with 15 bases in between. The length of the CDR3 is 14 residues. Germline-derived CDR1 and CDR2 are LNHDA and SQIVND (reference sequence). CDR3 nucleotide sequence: TGTGCCAGTAACCCCTCGGGGGTAGCCGGGGAGCTGTTTTTT. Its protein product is CASNPSGVAGELFF.

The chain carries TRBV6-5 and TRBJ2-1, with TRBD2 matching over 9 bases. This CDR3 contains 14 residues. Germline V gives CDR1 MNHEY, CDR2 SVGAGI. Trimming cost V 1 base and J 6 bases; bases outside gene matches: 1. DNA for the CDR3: TGTGCCAGCAGTTACTTGCGGGAGGGCAATGAGCAGTTCTTC. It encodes CASSYLREGNEQFF.

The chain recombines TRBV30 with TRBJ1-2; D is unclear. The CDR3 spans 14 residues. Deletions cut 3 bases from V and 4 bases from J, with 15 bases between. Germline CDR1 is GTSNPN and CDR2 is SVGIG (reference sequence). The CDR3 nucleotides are TGTGCCTGGAGGAGAGGTCGATCGGGCTATGGCTACACCTTC. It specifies CAWRRGRSGYGYTF.

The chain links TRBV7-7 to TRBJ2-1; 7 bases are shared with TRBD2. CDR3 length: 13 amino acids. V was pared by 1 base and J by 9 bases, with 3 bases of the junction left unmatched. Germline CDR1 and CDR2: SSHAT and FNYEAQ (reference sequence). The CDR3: CASSLDGRSEQFF. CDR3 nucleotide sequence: TGTGCCAGCAGCTTAGACGGGAGGTCTGAGCAGTTCTTC.

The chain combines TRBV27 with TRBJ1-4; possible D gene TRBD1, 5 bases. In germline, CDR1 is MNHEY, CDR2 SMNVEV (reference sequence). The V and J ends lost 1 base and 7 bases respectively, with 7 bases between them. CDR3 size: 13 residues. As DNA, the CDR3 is TGTGCCAGCAGTTTATGGGGCGGTGAAAAACTGTTTTTT. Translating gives CASSLWGGEKLFF.

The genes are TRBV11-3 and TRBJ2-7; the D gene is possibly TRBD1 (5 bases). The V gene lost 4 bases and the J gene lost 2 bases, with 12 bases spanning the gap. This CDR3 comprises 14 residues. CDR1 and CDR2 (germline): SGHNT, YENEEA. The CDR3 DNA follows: TGTGCCAGCAGCTCGGACAACGAGGCCTACGAGCAGTACTTC. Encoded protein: CASSSDNEAYEQYF.

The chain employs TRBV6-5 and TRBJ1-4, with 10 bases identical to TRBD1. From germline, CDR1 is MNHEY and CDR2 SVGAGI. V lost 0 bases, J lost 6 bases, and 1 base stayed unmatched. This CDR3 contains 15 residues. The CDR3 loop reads CASSYSGTGDEKLFF. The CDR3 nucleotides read TGTGCCAGCAGTTACTCAGGGACAGGGGATGAAAAACTGTTTTTT.

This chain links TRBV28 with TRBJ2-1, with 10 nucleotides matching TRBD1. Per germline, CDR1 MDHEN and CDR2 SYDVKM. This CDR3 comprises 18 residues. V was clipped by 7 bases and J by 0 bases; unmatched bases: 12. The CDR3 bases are TGTGCCAGCATCCCCGGGACAGGGGTGCGGTCCTCCTACAATGAGCAGTTCTTC. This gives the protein CASIPGTGVRSSYNEQFF.

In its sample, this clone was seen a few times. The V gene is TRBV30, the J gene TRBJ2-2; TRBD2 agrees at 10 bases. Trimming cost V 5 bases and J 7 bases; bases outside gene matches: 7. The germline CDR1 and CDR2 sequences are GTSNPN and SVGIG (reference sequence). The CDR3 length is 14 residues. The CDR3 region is CAWRLAGAGGELFF. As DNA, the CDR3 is TGTGCCTGGCGGCTAGCGGGAGCGGGCGGGGAGCTGTTTTTT.

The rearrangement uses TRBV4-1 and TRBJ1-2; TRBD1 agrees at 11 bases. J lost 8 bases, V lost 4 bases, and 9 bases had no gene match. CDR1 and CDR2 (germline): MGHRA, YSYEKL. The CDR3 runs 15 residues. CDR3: CASSRGTGGMVGYTF. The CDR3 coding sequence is TGCGCCAGCAGCCGGGGGACAGGGGGAATGGTAGGCTACACCTTC.

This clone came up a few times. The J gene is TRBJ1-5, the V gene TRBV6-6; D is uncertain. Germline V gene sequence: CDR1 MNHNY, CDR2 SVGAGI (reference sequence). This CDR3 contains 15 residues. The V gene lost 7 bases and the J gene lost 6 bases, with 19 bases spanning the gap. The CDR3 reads CASTNRGDVPQPQHF. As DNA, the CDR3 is TGTGCCAGCACCAACCGGGGAGACGTTCCTCAGCCCCAGCATTTT.

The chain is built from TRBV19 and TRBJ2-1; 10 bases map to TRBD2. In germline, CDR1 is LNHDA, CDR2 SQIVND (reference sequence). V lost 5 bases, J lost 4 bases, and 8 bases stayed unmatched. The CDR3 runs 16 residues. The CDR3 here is CASSPGSGGVYNEQFF. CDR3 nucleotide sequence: TGTGCCAGTAGTCCCGGGAGCGGGGGGGTTTACAATGAGCAGTTCTTC.

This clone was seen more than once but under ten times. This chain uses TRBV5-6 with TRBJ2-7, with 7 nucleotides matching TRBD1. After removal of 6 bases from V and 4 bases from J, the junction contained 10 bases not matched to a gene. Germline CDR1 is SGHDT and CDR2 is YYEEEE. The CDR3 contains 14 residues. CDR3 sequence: CASTRRAGGYEQYV. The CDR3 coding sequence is TGTGCCAGCACCCGAAGGGCAGGGGGTTACGAGCAGTACGTC.

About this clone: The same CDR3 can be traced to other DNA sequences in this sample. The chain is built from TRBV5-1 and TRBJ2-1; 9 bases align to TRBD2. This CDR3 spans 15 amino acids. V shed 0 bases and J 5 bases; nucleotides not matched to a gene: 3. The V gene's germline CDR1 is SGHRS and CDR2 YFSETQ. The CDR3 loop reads CASSLALAGNNEQFF. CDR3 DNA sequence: TGCGCCAGCAGCTTGGCTCTAGCGGGGAACAATGAGCAGTTCTTC. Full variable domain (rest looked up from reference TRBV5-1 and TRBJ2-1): KAGVTQTPRYLIKTRGQQVTLSCSPISGHRSVSWYQQTPGQGLQFLFEYFSETQRNKGNFPGRFSGRQFSNSRSEMNVSTLELGDSALYLCASSLALAGNNEQFFGPGTRLTVL.

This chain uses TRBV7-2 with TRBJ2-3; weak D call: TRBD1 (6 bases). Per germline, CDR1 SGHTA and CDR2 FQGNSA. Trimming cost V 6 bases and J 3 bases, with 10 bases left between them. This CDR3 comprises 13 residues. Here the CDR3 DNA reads TGTGCCAGCAGAGGGGGTGGGACAGATACGCAGTATTTT. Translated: CASRGGGTDTQYF.

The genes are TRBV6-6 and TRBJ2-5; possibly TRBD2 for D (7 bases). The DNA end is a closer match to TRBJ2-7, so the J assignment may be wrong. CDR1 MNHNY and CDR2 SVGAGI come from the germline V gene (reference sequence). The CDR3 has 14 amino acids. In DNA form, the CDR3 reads TGTGCCAGCAGTTTGGGGGGGGCGCGTAACGAGCAGTACTTC. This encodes CASSLGGARNEQYF.

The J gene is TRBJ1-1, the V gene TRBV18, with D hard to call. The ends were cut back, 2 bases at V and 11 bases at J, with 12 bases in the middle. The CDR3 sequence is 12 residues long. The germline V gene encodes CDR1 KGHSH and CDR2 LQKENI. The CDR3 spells CASSPTEGRAFF. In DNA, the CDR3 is TGTGCCAGCTCACCAACCGAGGGTAGGGCTTTCTTT.

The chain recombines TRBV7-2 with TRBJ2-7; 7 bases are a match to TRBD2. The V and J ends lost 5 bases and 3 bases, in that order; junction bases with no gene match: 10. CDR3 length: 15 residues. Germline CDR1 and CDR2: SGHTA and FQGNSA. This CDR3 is CASSTRNGGSYEQYF. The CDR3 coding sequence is TGTGCCAGCAGCACCAGAAATGGCGGGAGCTACGAGCAGTACTTC.

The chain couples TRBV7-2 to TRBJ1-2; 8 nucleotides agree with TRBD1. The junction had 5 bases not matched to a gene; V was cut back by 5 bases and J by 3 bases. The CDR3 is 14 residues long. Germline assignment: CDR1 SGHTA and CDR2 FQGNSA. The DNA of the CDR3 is TGTGCCAGCAGCCCGGACAGGGCCGACTATGGCTACACCTTC. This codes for CASSPDRADYGYTF.

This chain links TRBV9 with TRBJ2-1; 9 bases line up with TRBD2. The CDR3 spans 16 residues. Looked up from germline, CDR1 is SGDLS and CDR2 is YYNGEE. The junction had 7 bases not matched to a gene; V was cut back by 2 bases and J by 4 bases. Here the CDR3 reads CASSVGTSRGYNEQFF. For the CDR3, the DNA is TGTGCCAGCAGCGTTGGGACTAGCCGAGGTTACAATGAGCAGTTCTTC. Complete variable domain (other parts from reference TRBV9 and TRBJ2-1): DSGVTQTPKHLITATGQRVTLRCSPRSGDLSVYWYQQSLDQGLQFLIQYYNGEERAKGNILERFSAQQFPDLHSELNLSSLELGDSALYFCASSVGTSRGYNEQFFGPGTRLTVL.

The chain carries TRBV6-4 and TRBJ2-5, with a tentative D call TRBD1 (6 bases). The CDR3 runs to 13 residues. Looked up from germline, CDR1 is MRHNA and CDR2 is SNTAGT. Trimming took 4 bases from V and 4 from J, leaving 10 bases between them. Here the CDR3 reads CASSGTVGETQYF. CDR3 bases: TGTGCCAGCAGTGGGACAGTGGGAGAGACCCAGTACTTC.